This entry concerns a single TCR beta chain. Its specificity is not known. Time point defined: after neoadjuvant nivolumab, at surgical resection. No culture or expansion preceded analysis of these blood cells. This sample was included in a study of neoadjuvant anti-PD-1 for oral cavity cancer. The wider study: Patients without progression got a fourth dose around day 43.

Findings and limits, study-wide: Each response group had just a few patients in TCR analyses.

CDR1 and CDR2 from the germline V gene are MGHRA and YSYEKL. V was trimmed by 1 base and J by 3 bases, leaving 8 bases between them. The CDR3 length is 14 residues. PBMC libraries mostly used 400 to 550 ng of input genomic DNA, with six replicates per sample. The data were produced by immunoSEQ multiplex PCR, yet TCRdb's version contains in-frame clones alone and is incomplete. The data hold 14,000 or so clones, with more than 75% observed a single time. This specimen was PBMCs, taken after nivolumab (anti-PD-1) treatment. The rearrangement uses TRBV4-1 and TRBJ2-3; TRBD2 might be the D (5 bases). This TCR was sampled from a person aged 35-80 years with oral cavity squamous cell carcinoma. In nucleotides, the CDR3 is TGCGCCAGCAGCCAAGTGACTACTACAGATACGCAGTATTTT. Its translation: CASSQVTTTDTQYF.